These 29 T cell receptor beta chains originate from one sample sequenced in a study of cytomegalovirus exposure and HLA in healthy donors (dated by TCRdb to 2015 to 2018). Libraries were prepared through the immunoSEQ multiplex PCR assay. For the multiplex PCR, a mixture combining 60 forward primers for TCR Vbeta segments and 13 reverse primers for TCR Jbeta segments was used. This immuneACCESS table, as held by TCRdb, lists in-frame sequences with V and J called but not all clones. Of the missing ones, under half trace to an unresolved V gene in checked studies; the others have no known cause. For this sample the table gives some 150,000 clones, of which 87% were detected only once. The ten largest clones add up to 0.75% to 0.95% of the sample. What was sequenced was PBMCs. Every receptor here comes from a woman younger than 45 in good health and CMV-seronegative.

The chain is built from TRBV5-1 and TRBJ2-5; tentatively, D is TRBD2 (7 bases). The CDR3 loop spans 16 amino acids. From germline, CDR1 is SGHRS and CDR2 YFSETQ. Trimming shortened V by 4 bases and J by 2 bases, and 18 bases separated the two germline ends. DNA for the CDR3: TGCGCCAGCAGCCCGGGTGGCGGGGGCGGACAAGAGACCCAGTACTTC. Amino acid sequence: CASSPGGGGGQETQYF.

This clone was recorded only once. CDR3 nucleotide sequence: TGTGCCAGCAGTTTCCCACGTGCAGGCCTCCTGAACACTGAAGCTTTCTTT. Translation gives CASSFPRAGLLNTEAFF. The chain carries TRBV28 and TRBJ1-1; D uncertain. The V and J ends lost 3 bases and 0 bases respectively, with 17 bases between them. The CDR3 has 17 residues. Germline V lookup: CDR1 MDHEN, CDR2 SYDVKM.

This clone appeared a few times. V is TRBV10-3 and J is TRBJ2-7; weak D call: TRBD2 (5 bases). Trimming left V 10 bases short and J 1 base short, with 26 bases between. Germline V gives CDR1 ENHRY, CDR2 SYGVKD. The CDR3 length is 17 residues. The CDR3 protein is CATLKFVSPGYSYEQYF. CDR3 sequence (DNA): TGTGCCACTTTGAAATTTGTCTCTCCGGGGTATTCCTACGAGCAGTACTTC.

The rearrangement uses TRBV2 and TRBJ1-2, with 8 bases identical to TRBD1. The CDR3 loop spans 13 amino acids. With 9 bases clipped from V and 5 bases from J, the junction kept 8 bases outside the gene matches. CDR1 SNHLY and CDR2 FYNNEI come from the germline V gene. This chain's CDR3 is CASDYRGKYGYTF. CDR3 nucleotide sequence: TGTGCCAGTGATTACAGGGGGAAGTATGGCTACACCTTC.

V gene TRBV29-1 combines with J gene TRBJ2-3, with TRBD2 matching 10 bases. This CDR3 comprises 15 residues. Trimming cost V 1 base and J 6 bases; bases outside gene matches: 7. In germline, CDR1 is SQVTM, CDR2 ANQGSEA. For the CDR3, the DNA is TGCAGCGTTGAAGGGGCTAGCGGGAGTGGTGATACGCAGTATTTT. Its protein product is CSVEGASGSGDTQYF.

This clone turned up a few times. The junction does not match germline at one end; this may be a read error. The rearrangement uses TRBV6-1 and TRBJ2-3, with 10 bases that match TRBD2. The germline CDR1 and CDR2 sequences are MNHNS and SASEGT. The CDR3 sequence is 16 residues long. The DNA for the CDR3 is TGTGCCAGCAGTGGACCAGCGGGGGGGGCCACATATACGCAGTATTTT. Its translation is CASSGPAGGATYTQYF.

The chain couples TRBV5-4 to TRBJ1-5; 8 bases are shared with TRBD1. There are 13 residues in the CDR3. Trimming took 3 bases from V and 6 from J; bases not matched to a gene: 2. Per germline, CDR1 SGHNT and CDR2 YYREEE (reference sequence). DNA for the CDR3: TGTGCCAGCAGCTGGGACAGGTCTCAGCCCCAGCATTTT. Translating it yields CASSWDRSQPQHF.

The chain recombines TRBV28 with TRBJ2-7, with D maybe TRBD2 (5 bases). The V gene's germline CDR1 is MDHEN and CDR2 SYDVKM. The CDR3 runs to 14 residues. V lost 3 bases, J lost 4 bases, and 13 bases lay in between. CDR3 nucleotides: TGTGCCAGCAGTTTTGCACTAGTCGCGTACGAGCAGTACTTC. Its protein product is CASSFALVAYEQYF.

The chain couples TRBV28 to TRBJ2-2, with 7 bases aligning to TRBD1. Germline trimming cut 2 bases from V and 11 bases from J; bases unmatched to any gene: 8. Germline V gene lookup returns CDR1 MDHEN and CDR2 SYDVKM. CDR3 length equals 14 residues. This chain's CDR3 is CASSLRGRPPELFF. CDR3 coding DNA: TGTGCCAGCAGTTTAAGGGGGCGGCCCCCCGAGCTGTTTTTT.

This clone was detected only once. This chain links TRBV9 with TRBJ2-7, with D perhaps matching TRBD1 (6 bases). V was cut by 4 bases and J by 3 bases, with 14 bases left in between. Per the germline V gene, CDR1 is SGDLS and CDR2 is YYNGEE. The CDR3 has 14 residues. The chain's CDR3 is CASSPTDSYYEQYF. The CDR3 nucleotides read TGTGCCAGCAGCCCCACGGACAGCTACTACGAGCAGTACTTC.

The chain uses TRBV6-1 and TRBJ2-1, with 7 positions matching TRBD1. The ends lost 2 bases at V and 4 bases at J; junction bases unmatched: 5. This CDR3 is 15 amino acids long. Germline values: CDR1 MNHNS, CDR2 SASEGT. CDR3 protein: CASSEQGQIYNEQFF. The CDR3 nucleotides are TGTGCCAGCAGTGAACAGGGACAGATATACAATGAGCAGTTCTTC.

The gene calls are TRBV5-1 and TRBJ2-7, with D perhaps matching TRBD2 (7 bases). This CDR3 has 16 amino acids. The germline CDR1 and CDR2 sequences are SGHRS and YFSETQ. V was clipped by 4 bases and J by 1 base, with 18 bases between them. The DNA for the CDR3 is TGCGCCAGCAGCCCCAGAGGGGGGGCGGAATCCTACGAGCAGTACTTC. It translates to CASSPRGGAESYEQYF.

The chain combines TRBV4-2 with TRBJ2-4; TRBD2 agrees at 12 bases. The CDR3 is 20 amino acids. Germline V gives CDR1 LGHNA, CDR2 YNFKEQ. J was trimmed by 0 bases and V by 1 base; bases with no gene match: 10. The CDR3 nucleotides read TGTGCCAGCAGCCAAGTCGGGACTAGCGGGCCAGATCTAGCCAAAAACATTCAGTACTTC. This translates into CASSQVGTSGPDLAKNIQYF.

V gene TRBV6-5 combines with J gene TRBJ2-2; 7 nucleotides line up with TRBD1. The CDR3 spans 14 residues. The ends lost 6 bases at V and 4 bases at J; junction bases unmatched: 5. Germline lookup yields CDR1 MNHEY and CDR2 SVGAGI. DNA of the CDR3: TGTGCCAGCAGCGACAGGGTGGGCACCGGGGAGCTGTTTTTT. Its translation is CASSDRVGTGELFF.

This clone occurred a few times. This chain joins TRBV6-1 and TRBJ2-1, with D hard to call. Germline lookup yields CDR1 MNHNS and CDR2 SASEGT. V was clipped by 1 base and J by 2 bases, with 12 bases between them. This CDR3 spans 16 amino acids. Written as DNA, the CDR3 is TGTGCCAGCAGTGAAGGTTTGAGGTTCCCCTACAATGAGCAGTTCTTC. Its translation: CASSEGLRFPYNEQFF.

The chain uses TRBV19 and TRBJ1-1; D not resolved. This CDR3 has 14 amino acids. Trimming pared 9 bases from V and 2 bases from J, leaving 16 bases between. Per germline, CDR1 LNHDA and CDR2 SQIVND (reference sequence). As DNA, the CDR3 is TGTGCCAGCTGGGAGGGTGGAGCAAACACTGAAGCTTTCTTT. This translates into CASWEGGANTEAFF.

This chain connects TRBV5-1 to TRBJ2-5; 9 positions match TRBD1. The J call may not be correct, given that the DNA end is closer to TRBJ2-7. The CDR3 extends over 15 amino acids. Germline loops: CDR1 SGHRS, CDR2 YFSETQ. CDR3 loop: CASSLAGTGLYEQYF. CDR3 nucleotides: TGCGCCAGCAGCTTGGCCGGGACAGGGCTCTACGAGCAGTACTTC.

This clone was seen a handful of times. The chain recombines TRBV30 with TRBJ1-4; D not certain. Per germline, CDR1 GTSNPN and CDR2 SVGIG (reference sequence). The CDR3 length is 11 residues. With 8 bases removed from V and 0 bases from J, the gap between germline ends came to 4 bases. The CDR3, as DNA: TGTGCCCGTGCAACTAATGAAAAACTGTTTTTT. Translating it yields CARATNEKLFF.

The genes are TRBV19 and TRBJ1-5; 7 positions agree with TRBD1. Germline trimming cut 4 bases from V and 1 base from J; bases unmatched to any gene: 16. The CDR3 length is 19 residues. CDR1 is LNHDA and CDR2 is SQIVND in the germline V gene (reference sequence). The CDR3 loop is CASSTQQTGPGGSNQPQHF. DNA for the CDR3: TGTGCCAGTAGTACTCAACAGACAGGGCCCGGAGGAAGCAATCAGCCCCAGCATTTT.

The V and J genes are TRBV27 and TRBJ2-5; 7 bases match TRBD1. The CDR3 sequence is 14 residues long. Per germline, CDR1 MNHEY and CDR2 SMNVEV (reference sequence). V gave up 5 bases and J gave up 6 bases; unmatched junction bases: 9. CDR3 protein: CASSPGTVRKTQYF. The DNA of the CDR3 is TGTGCCAGCAGTCCGGGGACAGTTAGGAAGACCCAGTACTTC.

The chain carries TRBV4-1 and TRBJ1-2; TRBD1 might be the D (6 bases). V lost 0 bases to trimming and J lost 3 bases, with 20 bases between them. The germline gives CDR1 MGHRA, CDR2 YSYEKL. The CDR3 consists of 18 residues. The CDR3 protein is CASSQERGLGGGHYGYTF. CDR3 in DNA: TGCGCCAGCAGCCAAGAGAGGGGACTAGGGGGAGGACACTATGGCTACACCTTC.

J is TRBJ2-7 and V is TRBV29-1; D is unresolved. The CDR3 is 15 amino acids. V gave up 0 bases and J gave up 3 bases, with 15 bases separating them. Germline V CDR1 and CDR2: SQVTM, ANQGSEA. Here the CDR3 reads CSVEDLETIRYEQYF. The CDR3, as DNA: TGCAGCGTTGAAGATCTCGAGACAATCCGCTACGAGCAGTACTTC.

The gene calls are TRBV5-4 and TRBJ2-1; 8 positions match TRBD2. Germline CDR1 is SGHNT and CDR2 is YYREEE (reference sequence). The CDR3 runs to 14 residues. The trim removed 4 bases at V and 3 bases at J, leaving 3 bases unmatched. CDR3 protein: CASSQGTSYNEQFF. The CDR3 DNA is TGTGCCAGCAGCCAGGGGACTAGCTACAATGAGCAGTTCTTC.

This sequence joins TRBV19 and TRBJ2-1, with unresolved D. CDR1 and CDR2 (germline): LNHDA, SQIVND (reference sequence). The V end was cut by 0 bases, the J end by 11 bases, with 11 bases between. The CDR3 has 13 amino acids. CDR3 DNA: TGTGCCAGTAGTATAGATCCGGCGGAAAAGCAGTTCTTC. Its protein is CASSIDPAEKQFF.

The chain carries TRBV7-3 and TRBJ2-2; 15 positions agree with TRBD2. This CDR3 contains 18 residues. V lost 5 bases, J lost 4 bases, and 8 bases stayed unmatched. Germline CDR1 SGHTA, CDR2 FQGTGA. The CDR3 sequence: CASSPRTSGRGVTGELFF. CDR3 bases: TGTGCCAGCAGCCCCAGGACTAGCGGGAGGGGTGTCACCGGGGAGCTGTTTTTT.

The genes are TRBV10-3 and TRBJ2-7; the match to TRBD2 covers 8 bases. The germline gives CDR1 ENHRY, CDR2 SYGVKD. This CDR3 region has 15 residues. V shed 4 bases, J shed 5 bases, and the junction held 10 bases outside the gene matches. The CDR3 here is CAISGTGGFYDEQYF. CDR3 DNA: TGTGCCATCAGTGGCACGGGGGGGTTTTATGACGAGCAGTACTTC.

The V call is TRBV7-2, the J call TRBJ1-5, with D perhaps TRBD1 (5 bases). Germline V gene sequence: CDR1 SGHTA, CDR2 FQGNSA. The CDR3 loop spans 13 amino acids. The ends were cut back, 5 bases at V and 7 bases at J, with 12 bases in the middle. The CDR3: CASSPRRGQPQHF. The CDR3 DNA follows: TGTGCCAGCAGCCCAAGACGGGGGCAGCCCCAGCATTTT.

This clone has more than one count but fewer than ten. V is TRBV5-1 and J is TRBJ1-4; D remains unclear. In germline, CDR1 is SGHRS, CDR2 YFSETQ. The CDR3 is 14 amino acids. V was pared by 1 base and J by 8 bases, with 12 bases between. The CDR3 DNA sequence: TGCGCCAGCAGCTTGAGGATCAGGAGGGAAAAACTGTTTTTT. This sequence encodes CASSLRIRREKLFF.

The chain employs TRBV4-1 and TRBJ2-7; TRBD2 matches at 11 bases. Germline CDR1 is MGHRA and CDR2 is YSYEKL. This CDR3 is built from 16 residues. V lost 4 bases to trimming and J lost 0 bases; unmatched junction nucleotides: 5. The CDR3 DNA reads as TGCGCCAGCAGCCGGACTAGCGGGCAAAGCTCCTACGAGCAGTACTTC. Protein product: CASSRTSGQSSYEQYF.